This T cell receptor (beta chain) was sequenced for a study of memory CD8 T cells in hepatitis C reinfection (dated by TCRdb to between 2016 and 2019). In the study overall: Two consecutive HCV infections were spontaneously resolved by three donors, whereas a primary infection was cleared by two donors who then became chronically infected after reinfection. A case counted as HCV reinfection when an HCV RNA test came back positive after two negative tests taken at least 60 days apart. Pre-reinfection samples were taken from 55 to 20 weeks before reinfection was detected. In about five donors, the study followed the TCR beta repertoire of virus-specific CD8 T cells over time through an HCV reinfection episode. Between about 2009 and 2012, 5 or 6 reinfection cases with stored pre-reinfection samples were identified. In the reinfection study, participants who had previously resolved an HCV infection were followed up every 3 months.

The paper's findings and limits, for the study overall: Because the study included only five or six donors, definitive conclusions about public clonotypes linked to secondary clearance could not be reached.

The CDR3 runs 16 amino acids, cysteine and phenylalanine included. CDR3 DNA only is kept here, 48 bases in frame from base 1. Library construction relied on the immunoSEQ multiplex PCR assay. Genomic DNA was extracted from sorted cells, and the TCR beta V, D and J regions were sequenced by Adaptive Biotechnologies' automated high-throughput method. A two-step, bias-controlled multiplex PCR was used to amplify the CDR3 regions. Amplified TCR beta libraries were sequenced on an Illumina instrument. As for how the authors treated the data: Demultiplexed reads were processed to reduce amplification and sequencing bias, and CDR3 sequences were assigned to gene families using the IMGT database. ImmunoSEQ software version 2.0 was used to analyze repertoire data. Out-of-frame sequences and sequences containing stop codons in the CDR3 were removed from the clonotype lists. Clonotypes below 0.01% frequency were excluded because they corresponded to less than one cell. Richness was calculated by dividing observed richness by the number of input cells, and evenness was calculated by dividing Shannon entropy by the log of observed richness. Repertoire diversity and the similarity between time points were measured using Simpson diversity and Morisita-Horn overlap indices. Clonotypes were sorted into dominant (>1%), sub-dominant (0.5-0.99%), low abundance (0.1-0.49%) or lowest abundance (<0.1%) groups. The germline index was obtained by subtracting total nucleotide additions from total CDR3 length and then dividing the result by total CDR3 length. TCRdb took over this immuneACCESS table, retaining in-frame rearrangements with V and J assigned. Such tables are incomplete; in checked studies, under half of the missing clones stem from an unresolved V gene, and the remainder is unexplained. V and J calls and clone size are as listed in that table; D and trimming were resolved from the DNA. Here the sample has 50,000 or so clones; roughly nine tenths occur a single time. The top ten hold 1% of the sample.

The sample's time point, from its label and the paper: pre-reinfection, 55 to 20 weeks before reinfection detection. The sorted cells were sequenced directly ex vivo, without any in vitro expansion ahead of TCR sequencing. Donors were people who inject drugs enrolled in the Montreal Acute Hepatitis C Cohort Study (HEPCO) in Canada. As controls, total naive CD8 T cells, sorted as viable CD3+ CD8+ CD45RO-, were obtained from two donors at each of the three reinfection time points. Before sorting, cryopreserved peripheral blood mononuclear cells were thawed and used as the source for purifying CD8 T cells. The MACS CD8+ T cell Isolation Kit was used to enrich CD8 T cells through negative selection. Cell sorting was done on a BD FACSAria II sorter with FACSDiva software, and data were analyzed with FlowJo. In the case of this clone: This clone's antigen is unknown. Base qualities were left out, and no much larger clone turns up one base away.

The V and J segments used are TRBV21-1 and TRBJ2-7; the table names TRBD2, a call not compared with the DNA. TRBV21-1 is tagged as a pseudogene. The source material was naive CD8+ T cells sorted from blood. The sample's cell subset or site, from its label and the paper: total naive CD8+CD45RO- T cells. The TCR sequence derives from a man aged 18 to 30 with hepatitis C virus infection. The sequenced DNA is TGTGCCAGCCAATTTCGGGAGGGACTAGCACCGTACGAGCAGTACTTC. This sequence encodes CASQFREGLAPYEQYF.